The TCR beta chain under discussion was sequenced for a study of blood T cell repertoires in COVID-19. Sequencing was performed with immunoSEQ multiplex PCR; in TCRdb, only in-frame clones are kept and a portion is missing. The sample records over 100,000 clones, roughly 82% being singletons. J was trimmed by 3 bases and V by 3 bases; bases with no gene match: 8. Germline V gene sequence: CDR1 MRHNA, CDR2 SNTAGT. The CDR3 runs 16 residues. Material: peripheral blood. The sequence was collected from a man aged 60 to 69 with acute or convalescent COVID-19. The rearrangement links TRBV6-4 to TRBJ2-1; 7 bases fit TRBD2. The CDR3 DNA reads as TGTGCCAGCAGTGAAAGATCGAGCGGGGACTACAATGAGCAGTTCTTC. This sequence encodes CASSERSSGDYNEQFF.